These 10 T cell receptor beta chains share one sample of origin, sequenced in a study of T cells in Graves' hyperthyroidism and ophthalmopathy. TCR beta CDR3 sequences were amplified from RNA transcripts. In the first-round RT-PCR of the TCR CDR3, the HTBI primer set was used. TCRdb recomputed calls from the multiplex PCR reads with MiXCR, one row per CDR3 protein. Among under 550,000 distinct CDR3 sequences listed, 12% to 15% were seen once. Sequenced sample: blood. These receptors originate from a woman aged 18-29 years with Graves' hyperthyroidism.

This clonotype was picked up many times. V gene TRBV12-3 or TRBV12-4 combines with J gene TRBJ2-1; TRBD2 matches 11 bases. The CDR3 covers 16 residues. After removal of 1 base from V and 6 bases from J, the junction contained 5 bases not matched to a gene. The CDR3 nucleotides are TGTGCCAGCAGTTTAGTACTAGCGGGAGTAGGCAATGAGCAGTTCTTC. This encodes CASSLVLAGVGNEQFF.

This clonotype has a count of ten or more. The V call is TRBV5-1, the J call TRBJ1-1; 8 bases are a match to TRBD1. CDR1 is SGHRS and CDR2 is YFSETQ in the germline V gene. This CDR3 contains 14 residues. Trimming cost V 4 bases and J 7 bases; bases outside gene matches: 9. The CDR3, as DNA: TGCGCCAGCAGCGCACCTGACAGGGGCGATGAAGCTTTCTTT. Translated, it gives CASSAPDRGDEAFF. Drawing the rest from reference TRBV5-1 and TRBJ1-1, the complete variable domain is KAGVTQTPRYLIKTRGQQVTLSCSPISGHRSVSWYQQTPGQGLQFLFEYFSETQRNKGNFPGRFSGRQFSNSRSEMNVSTLELGDSALYLCASSAPDRGDEAFFGQGTRLTVV.

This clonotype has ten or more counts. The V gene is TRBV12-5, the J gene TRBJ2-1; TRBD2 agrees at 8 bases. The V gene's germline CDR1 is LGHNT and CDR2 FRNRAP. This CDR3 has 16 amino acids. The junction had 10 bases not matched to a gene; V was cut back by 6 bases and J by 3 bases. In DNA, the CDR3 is TGTGCTAGTGGGCCCCTTACTAGCGGTTTCTACAATGAGCAGTTCTTC. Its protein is CASGPLTSGFYNEQFF. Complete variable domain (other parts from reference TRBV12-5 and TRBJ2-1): DARVTQTPRHKVTEMGQEVTMRCQPILGHNTVFWYRQTMMQGLELLAYFRNRAPLDDSGMPKDRFSAEMPDATLATLKIQPSEPRDSAVYFCASGPLTSGFYNEQFFGPGTRLTVL.

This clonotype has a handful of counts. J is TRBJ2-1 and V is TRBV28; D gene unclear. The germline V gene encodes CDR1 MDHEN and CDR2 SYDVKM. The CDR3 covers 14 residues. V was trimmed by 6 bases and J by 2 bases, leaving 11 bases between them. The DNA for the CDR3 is TGTGCCAGCAGCTCGGCGGCAGCCTACAATGAGCAGTTCTTC. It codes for CASSSAAAYNEQFF.

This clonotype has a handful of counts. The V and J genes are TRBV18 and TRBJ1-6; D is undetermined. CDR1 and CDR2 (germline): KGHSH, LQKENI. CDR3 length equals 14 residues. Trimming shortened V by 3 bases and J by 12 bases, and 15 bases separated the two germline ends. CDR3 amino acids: CASSPGQADGPLHF. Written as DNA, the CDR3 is TGTGCCAGCTCACCGGGCCAGGCCGATGGACCCCTCCACTTT.

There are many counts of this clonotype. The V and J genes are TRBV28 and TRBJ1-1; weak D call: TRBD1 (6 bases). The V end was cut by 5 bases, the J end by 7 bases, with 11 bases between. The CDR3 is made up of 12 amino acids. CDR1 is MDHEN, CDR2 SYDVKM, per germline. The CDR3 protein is CASSSGQNEAFF. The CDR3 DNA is TGTGCCAGCAGTAGTGGACAGAATGAAGCTTTCTTT.

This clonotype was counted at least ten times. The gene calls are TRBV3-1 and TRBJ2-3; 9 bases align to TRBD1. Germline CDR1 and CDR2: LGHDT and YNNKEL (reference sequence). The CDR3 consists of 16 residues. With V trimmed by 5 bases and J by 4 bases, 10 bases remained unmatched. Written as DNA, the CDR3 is TGTGCCAGCAGCAACAGACAGGGGGGGGGTTCAGATACGCAGTATTTT. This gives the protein CASSNRQGGGSDTQYF.

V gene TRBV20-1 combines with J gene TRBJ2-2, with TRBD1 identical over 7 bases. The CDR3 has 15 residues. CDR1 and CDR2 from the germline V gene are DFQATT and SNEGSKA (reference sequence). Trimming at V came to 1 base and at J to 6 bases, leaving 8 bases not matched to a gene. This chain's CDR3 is CSARVTGFSAGELFF. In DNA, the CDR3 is TGCAGTGCTAGAGTGACAGGGTTCTCGGCCGGGGAGCTGTTTTTT.

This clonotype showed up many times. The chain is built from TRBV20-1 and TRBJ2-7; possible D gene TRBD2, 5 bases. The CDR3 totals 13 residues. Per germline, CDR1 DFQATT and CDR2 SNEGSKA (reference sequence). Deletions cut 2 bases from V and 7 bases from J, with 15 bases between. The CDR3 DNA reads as TGCAGTGCTAGATCTCTACTAACGGGAGAGCAGTACTTC. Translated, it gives CSARSLLTGEQYF.

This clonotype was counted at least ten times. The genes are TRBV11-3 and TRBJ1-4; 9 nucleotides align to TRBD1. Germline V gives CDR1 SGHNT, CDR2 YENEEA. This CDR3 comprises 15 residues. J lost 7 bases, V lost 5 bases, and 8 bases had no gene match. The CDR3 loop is CASSPVRDRAEKLFF. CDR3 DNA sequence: TGTGCCAGCAGCCCAGTTAGGGACAGGGCTGAAAAACTGTTTTTT. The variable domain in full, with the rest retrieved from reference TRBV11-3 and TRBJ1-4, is EAGVVQSPRYKIIEKKQPVAFWCNPISGHNTLYWYLQNLGQGPELLIRYENEEAVDDSQLPKDRFSAERLKGVDSTLKIQPAELGDSAVYLCASSPVRDRAEKLFFGSGTQLSVL.